This entry concerns a single T cell receptor (beta chain). This specimen comes from a study of early T cells in non-severe SARS-CoV-2 infection. TCRdb processed the 5' RACE reads anew with MiXCR; each CDR3 protein has one entry. The sample holds about 50,000 distinct CDR3 sequences, less than 9.5% seen once. What was sequenced was whole blood. This receptor was identified in an adult who was a healthcare worker with PCR-confirmed SARS-CoV-2 infection or an uninfected control (not recorded which).

The CDR3 loop reads CASSKGTYEQYF. The CDR3 region has the DNA TGTGCCAGCAGCAAAGGGACCTACGAGCAGTACTTC. The chain recombines TRBV5-5 with TRBJ2-7, with no clear D. The CDR3 extends over 12 amino acids. The germline gives CDR1 SGHKS, CDR2 YYEKEE (reference sequence). V was pared by 4 bases and J by 2 bases, with 7 bases between.